Shown below are 4 T cell receptor beta chains from a single sample sequenced in a study of T cell changes during pregnancy in multiple sclerosis. TCRdb's copy holds only in-frame clones and misses some; the assay was immunoSEQ multiplex PCR. The data show some 100,000 clones, with about 90% seen just once and 1.5% to 2.5% held by the top ten. The sample in question was peripheral blood, obtained after pregnancy. All receptors come from a female donor with multiple sclerosis, enrolled in a pregnancy study.

This chain joins TRBV15 and TRBJ2-7; TRBD2 agrees at 8 bases. This CDR3 comprises 15 residues. CDR1 is LNHNV and CDR2 is YYDKDF in the germline V gene (reference sequence). J lost 2 bases, V lost 0 bases, and 3 bases had no gene match. CDR3: CATSRDAGGAYEQYF. CDR3 sequence (DNA): TGTGCCACCAGCAGAGATGCCGGGGGGGCCTACGAGCAGTACTTC.

The chain carries TRBV5-1 and TRBJ1-2; 7 nucleotides line up with TRBD1. V lost 4 bases and J lost 4; bases outside the gene matches: 10. Germline V CDR1 and CDR2: SGHRS, YFSETQ. CDR3 length: 15 amino acids. The CDR3 loop reads CASSPGDRDLYGYTF. The CDR3, as DNA: TGCGCCAGCAGCCCGGGGGACAGAGACCTCTATGGCTACACCTTC.

V usage is TRBV28 and J usage is TRBJ2-5; D might be TRBD1 (6 bases). The germline V gene encodes CDR1 MDHEN and CDR2 SYDVKM. The CDR3 is made up of 15 amino acids. Deletions cut 3 bases from V and 1 base from J, with 12 bases between. CDR3 DNA: TGTGCCAGCAGTTTCATAGGGGGTCTCCAAGAGACCCAGTACTTC. Amino acids: CASSFIGGLQETQYF.

The chain joins TRBV11-2 to TRBJ2-1, with 13 positions matching TRBD2. The length of the CDR3 is 17 residues. Germline CDR1 and CDR2: SGHAT and FQNNGV. The V and J ends lost 5 bases and 6 bases, in that order; junction bases with no gene match: 10. For the CDR3, the DNA is TGTGCCAGCAGCCGGACAGTACTAGCGGGAGGGGGCAATGAGCAGTTCTTC. Protein sequence: CASSRTVLAGGGNEQFF.